This TCR beta chain was recorded in a study of early T cells in non-severe SARS-CoV-2 infection (TCRdb year 2021). Study-wide context: Because TCR sequencing relied on bulk RNA taken from unsorted whole blood, pairing of alpha and beta chains was not possible. What the study reported, not specific to this receptor: VDJdb matching was skewed toward anti-spike CD8 responses, so virus-specific expansions were likely underestimated and private and CD4 specificities were missed.

The junction carries 5 bases between V and J, which are trimmed by 2 bases and 1 base respectively. Sequences MNHEY (CDR1) and SVGEGT (CDR2) are obtained from the germline V gene. The CDR3 has 14 amino acids, counting the end cysteine and phenylalanine. Only CDR3 DNA remains: 42 bases, in frame from the first base. The study was a case-control design nested within a healthcare worker cohort in London, UK, with weekly nasopharyngeal swab PCR tests and blood sampling. Healthcare workers were recruited between 23 and 31 March 2020, during the week of the UK lockdown, and were followed weekly for up to roughly 15 weeks. The library came from 5' RACE. The data were produced on a NextSeq 500. The TCR library protocol attached unique molecular identifiers to individual cDNA molecules to correct for sequencing error and PCR bias. Both TCR alpha and beta chains were sequenced, and tight co-correlation was observed between alpha and beta sequence abundances in each sample. As for the original processing: Decombinator V4 was used to perform V gene, J gene and CDR3 annotation of TCR sequences. TCRs were defined as expanded if a significant change between any two time points was detected under a Poisson model with p below 0.0001. TCR abundances were normalised to the total number of TCRs sequenced per sample and expressed as counts per million. MAIT TCRs were defined by TRAV1-2 paired with TRAJ12, TRAJ20 or TRAJ33, and iNKT TCRs by TRAV10 paired with TRAJ18. VDJdb, accessed on 1 November 2021, was searched for TCRs annotated for CMV, EBV and SARS-CoV-2, and TCRs annotated for more than one antigen were excluded. TCRdb reanalyzed the raw reads on its own, using fastp at Q25 for trimming and MiXCR for clone calling, and kept in-frame beta chains. Every distinct CDR3 protein forms one entry, paired with its most common genes and DNA. In this record, the V and J calls reflect TCRdb's handling and not the investigators' own analysis. The sample yields approximately 67,000 distinct CDR3 sequences; approximately 9% were counted once. The leading ten clones occupy roughly 3.2% of the sample.

Notes on this clonotype: Its antigen is currently not known. There are no base qualities to consult, and no much larger clone falls within one base.

This TCR derives from an adult who was a healthcare worker with PCR-confirmed SARS-CoV-2 infection or an uninfected control (not recorded which). The sequenced material came from whole blood. The chain is encoded by TRBV6-2 or TRBV6-3 joined to TRBJ2-2; confidence is insufficient to name the D gene. The DNA sequence is as follows: TGTGCCAGCAGTTACAACATGAACACCGGGGAGCTGTTTTTT. This encodes CASSYNMNTGELFF.